This paragraph reports one TCR beta chain. What it binds is unknown. Germline-derived CDR1 and CDR2 are SGHTA and FQGTGA. V was clipped by 5 bases and J by 5 bases; unmatched bases: 11. The CDR3 totals 15 residues. With 60 Vbeta and 13 Jbeta primers, the PCR was carried out. Only in-frame clones appear in the TCRdb table, and some are missing; sequencing was by immunoSEQ multiplex PCR. This table has under 150,000 clones, 81% appearing once. The data are from a study of cytomegalovirus exposure and HLA in healthy donors. Whole-study results and caveats: Immune exposure data for these donors was limited to CMV serostatus.

Input material: PBMCs. The chain has TRBV7-3 and TRBJ2-5; 7 bases agree with TRBD1. The clonotype comes from a woman in her 30s in good health and CMV-seronegative. The CDR3 bases are TGTGCCAGCAGCCATCAGACAGGGAATAGGGAGACCCAGTACTTC. Translating it yields CASSHQTGNRETQYF.